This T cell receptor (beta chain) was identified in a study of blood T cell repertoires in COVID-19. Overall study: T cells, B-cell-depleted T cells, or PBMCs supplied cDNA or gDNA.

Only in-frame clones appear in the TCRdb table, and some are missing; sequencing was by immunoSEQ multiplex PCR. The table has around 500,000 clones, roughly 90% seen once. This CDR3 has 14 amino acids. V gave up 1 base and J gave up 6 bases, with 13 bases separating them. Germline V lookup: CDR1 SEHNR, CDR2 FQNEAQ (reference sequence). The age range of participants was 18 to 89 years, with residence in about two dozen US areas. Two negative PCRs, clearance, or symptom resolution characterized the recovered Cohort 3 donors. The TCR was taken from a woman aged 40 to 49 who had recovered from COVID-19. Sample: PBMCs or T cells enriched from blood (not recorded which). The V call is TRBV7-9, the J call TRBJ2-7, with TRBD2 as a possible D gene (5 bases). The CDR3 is CASSLERVLGEQYF. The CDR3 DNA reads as TGTGCCAGCAGCTTAGAGAGGGTGTTAGGCGAGCAGTACTTC.